This paragraph reports one T cell receptor (beta chain). The data are from a study of blood T cell repertoires in COVID-19. Method: immunoSEQ multiplex PCR; TCRdb's copy keeps in-frame clones and lacks some. The data contain tens of thousands of clones, more than 75% of them singletons. The CDR3 is 11 amino acids. Per the germline V gene, CDR1 is ENHRY and CDR2 is SYGVKD. V was cut by 3 bases and J by 6 bases, with 6 bases left in between. The TCR originated in a human donor in a cohort sampled during active COVID-19. The gene calls are TRBV10-3 and TRBJ2-7, with D perhaps matching TRBD1 (6 bases). Sequencing input: peripheral blood. CDR3 in amino acids: CAISEGGEQYF. CDR3 DNA: TGTGCCATCAGTGAAGGGGGCGAGCAGTACTTC.